These 23 T cell receptor beta chains came from one sample sequenced in a study of T cell clonality in common variable immunodeficiency. Their cognate antigens are unknown. Regarding the study as a whole: In common variable immunodeficiency, TCR beta chains reportedly carried fewer deletions and N-nucleotide insertions.

Repertoires were generated with immunoSEQ multiplex PCR, while TCRdb's copy carries only in-frame clones and drops some. The sample presents about 20,000 clones, none singletons. The sample consisted of peripheral blood mononuclear cells. These receptors all stem from a human donor with common variable immunodeficiency.

For this clone: The read gets to within 3 residues of the CDR3 end, and the germline J gene fills in the rest. V and J are TRBV7-9 and TRBJ2-5; D is possibly TRBD2 (6 bases). V was trimmed by 3 bases and J by 5 bases, leaving 16 bases between them. The CDR3 runs to 15 residues. Per the germline V gene, CDR1 is SEHNR and CDR2 is FQNEAQ (reference sequence). The CDR3 protein is CASSFAGGLGETQYF. Partial CDR3 DNA: TGTGCCAGCAGCTTTGCTGGGGGACTTGGGGAGACC.

This clone is medium-sized by share. The junction differs from germline at one of its ends, possibly a read error. The missing CDR3 end, 3 residues past where the read stops, is filled in from the germline J gene. V and J are TRBV4-2 and TRBJ2-1; TRBD1 aligns across 9 bases. The CDR3 extends over 17 amino acids. Germline CDR1 reads LGHNA; CDR2 reads YNFKEQ. CDR3 DNA, as far as it was read: TGCGCCAGCAGCCAAGATGATCGGGACAGGGCTATCAATGAG. It yields the protein CASSQDDRDRAINE. The complete CDR3 reads CASSQDDRDRAINEQFF.

This clone was observed a few times. The covered CDR3 bases are TGTGCCAGTAAAGAGGGCAGGGGCTATGGC. Protein sequence: CASKEGRGYG. The full CDR3 protein reads CASKEGRGYGYTF. The chain links TRBV19 to TRBJ1-2; TRBD1 is a possible D gene (6 bases). Read sequence stops 3 residues before the CDR3 end, and the germline J gene provides the missing end. Germline CDR1 reads LNHDA; CDR2 reads SQIVND (reference sequence). The CDR3 is made up of 13 amino acids. Between the trimmed V and J ends, which lost 7 bases and 4 bases, there was a span of 13 bases.

Points on this clone: The sequenced fragment ends 3 residues before the CDR3 boundary, so the rest is inferred from the germline J gene. This chain links TRBV6-2 or TRBV6-3 with TRBJ2-7; TRBD2 agrees at 9 bases. The CDR3 has 15 amino acids. Germline lookup yields CDR1 MNHEY and CDR2 SVGEGT. Trimming removed 6 bases from V and 0 bases from J; junction bases left unmatched: 6. CDR3 bases read: TGTGCCAGCAGCACCGAGCGGGAGGTCTCCTACGAG. This gives the protein CASSTEREVSYE. The full CDR3 protein is CASSTEREVSYEQYF.

For this clone: The CDR3 end is not reached by the read, which stops 3 residues before it; the germline J gene fills it in. The V call is TRBV19, the J call TRBJ1-4, with 7 bases identical to TRBD1. The CDR3 runs to 14 residues. V was clipped by 4 bases and J by 7 bases; unmatched bases: 6. Germline V gene sequence: CDR1 LNHDA, CDR2 SQIVND (reference sequence). Incomplete CDR3 DNA: TGTGCCAGTAGTAATGACAGGGCTGGTGAAAAA. This encodes CASSNDRAGEK. The full CDR3 protein is CASSNDRAGEKLFF. The whole variable domain, remainder taken from reference TRBV19 and TRBJ1-4, is DGGITQSPKYLFRKEGQNVTLSCEQNLNHDAMYWYRQDPGQGLRLIYYSQIVNDFQKGDIAEGYSVSREKKESFPLTVTSAQKNPTAFYLCASSNDRAGEKLFFGSGTQLSVL.

For this clone: The sequence runs out 3 residues before the end of the CDR3; the remainder is reconstructed from the germline J gene. The chain uses TRBV7-2 and TRBJ2-5; D remains unclear. V lost 8 bases, J lost 5 bases, and 9 bases lay in between. There are 11 residues in the CDR3. Germline CDR1 is SGHTA and CDR2 is FQGNSA. Partial CDR3 DNA: TGTGCCAGCGGCCAAAGGGAGACC. Its protein is CASGQRET. The entire CDR3 is CASGQRETQYF.

Only a few counts were recorded for this clone. Sequencing ends 3 residues short of the CDR3 end; the germline J gene provides the rest. The J gene is TRBJ2-2, the V gene TRBV19, with D perhaps TRBD1 (6 bases). There are 13 residues in the CDR3. CDR1 LNHDA and CDR2 SQIVND come from the germline V gene (reference sequence). V was pared by 6 bases and J by 5 bases, with 10 bases between. The CDR3 spells CASSPQGTGELFF. Incomplete CDR3 DNA: TGTGCCAGTAGCCCACAGGGTACCGGGGAG.

As regards this clone: The observed sequence ends 3 residues before the CDR3 terminus, with the missing tail filled in from the germline J gene. V usage is TRBV18 and J usage is TRBJ1-1; 7 bases fit TRBD1. CDR1 and CDR2 (germline): KGHSH, LQKENI. The CDR3 loop spans 14 amino acids. Unmatched junction bases numbered 6, after V lost 5 bases and J lost 3 bases. This CDR3 is CASSSTGQDTEAFF. The part of the CDR3 DNA that was read is TGTGCCAGCTCATCGACCGGACAGGACACTGAA.

Relative to its sample, this clone is medium-sized. The read stops 3 residues short of the end of the CDR3; the missing end is completed from the germline J gene. This sequence joins TRBV10-3 and TRBJ1-1, with 8 bases identical to TRBD1. V dropped 6 bases and J dropped 7; count of bases not matched to a gene: 1. CDR1 is ENHRY and CDR2 is SYGVKD in the germline V gene. There are 11 residues in the CDR3. The CDR3 loop is CAIRTGVEAFF. The covered CDR3 bases are TGTGCCATCAGGACAGGGGTTGAA.

This clone came up a few times. The observed sequence ends 3 residues before the CDR3 terminus, with the missing tail filled in from the germline J gene. The chain recombines TRBV7-7 with TRBJ2-1; D possibly corresponds to TRBD1 (7 bases). Germline V gives CDR1 SSHAT, CDR2 FNYEAQ (reference sequence). The CDR3 extends over 14 amino acids. The ends were cut back, 5 bases at V and 8 bases at J, with 16 bases in the middle. CDR3 DNA, as far as it was read: TGTGCCAGCAGCCAGGTGGCAGGGGGGCATGAG. This translates into CASSQVAGGHE. The whole CDR3 sequence reads CASSQVAGGHEQFF.

About this clone itself: The read comes to an end 3 residues before the CDR3 does, leaving the germline J gene to fill in the end. The chain has TRBV18 and TRBJ2-7; maybe TRBD2 (6 bases). The CDR3 sequence is 14 residues long. Germline lookup yields CDR1 KGHSH and CDR2 LQKENI. Trimming removed 3 bases from V and 5 bases from J, with 14 bases in between. The CDR3 DNA, read in part, is TGTGCCAGCTCACCGGAGACTAGTTCCCACGAG. Its translation is CASSPETSSHE. The whole CDR3 sequence is CASSPETSSHEQYF. The entire variable domain, with the rest obtained from reference TRBV18 and TRBJ2-7, is as follows: NAGVMQNPRHLVRRRGQEARLRCSPMKGHSHVYWYRQLPEEGLKFMVYLQKENIIDESGMPKERFSAEFPKEGPSILRIQQVVRGDSAAYFCASSPETSSHEQYFGPGTRLTVT.

This clone was observed a few times. Read data end 3 residues before the CDR3 end; the end is taken from the germline J gene. J is TRBJ1-2 and V is TRBV7-9; 11 bases fit TRBD1. The CDR3 totals 14 residues. Germline CDR1 reads SEHNR; CDR2 reads FQNEAQ (reference sequence). The sequenced part of the CDR3 DNA is TGTGCCAGCTATCACGGGACAGGGGGACTAGGC. It codes for CASYHGTGGLG. The CDR3 reads in full as CASYHGTGGLGYTF.

Turning to this clone: The missing CDR3 end, 3 residues past where the read stops, is filled in from the germline J gene. The rearrangement joins TRBV7-2 to TRBJ2-5; a weak D match, TRBD1 (5 bases). V was cut by 4 bases and J by 1 base, with 13 bases left in between. Per the germline V gene, CDR1 is SGHTA and CDR2 is FQGNSA. This CDR3 has 15 amino acids. The CDR3 loop is CASSSPLTAQETQYF. The part of the CDR3 DNA that was read is TGTGCCAGCAGCTCCCCCTTGACAGCCCAAGAGACC.

Only a few counts were recorded for this clone. Read coverage stops 3 residues before the CDR3 terminus; the germline J gene supplies the remainder. The chain links TRBV18 to TRBJ2-3; D perhaps matches TRBD1 (6 bases). Germline V gene data show CDR1 as KGHSH and CDR2 as LQKENI. This CDR3 spans 15 amino acids. V lost 2 bases, J lost 3 bases, and 12 bases lay in between. The CDR3 here is CASSPGGGWTDTQYF. The DNA read from the CDR3 is TGTGCCAGCTCACCAGGGGGCGGTTGGACAGATACG.

In its sample, this clone was seen many times. Read data end 3 residues before the CDR3 end; the end is taken from the germline J gene. The chain uses TRBV6-2 or TRBV6-3 and TRBJ2-2; 9 positions agree with TRBD1. Germline CDR1 reads MNHEY; CDR2 reads SVGEGT. The V and J ends lost 4 bases and 4 bases, in that order; junction bases with no gene match: 10. The CDR3 extends over 17 amino acids. Incomplete CDR3 DNA: TGTGCCAGCAGTTCCGGGACAGGGACACTGTCCACCGGGGAG. Encoded protein: CASSSGTGTLSTGE. From start to end, the CDR3 is CASSSGTGTLSTGELFF.

This clone showed up many times. The read ends 3 residues early relative to the CDR3; the germline J gene fills the gap. The chain carries TRBV18 and TRBJ2-5; D gene ambiguous. Trimming stripped 6 bases from V and 2 bases from J, with 4 bases between. CDR3 size: 11 residues. CDR1 and CDR2 (germline): KGHSH, LQKENI. CDR3 sequence reads: CASSSQETQYF. CDR3 bases read: TGTGCCAGCTCGTCTCAAGAGACC.

This clone was observed a handful of times. One junction end does not reproduce the germline sequence, and a read error may be involved. The CDR3 extends 3 residues past the end of the read, so its final part is completed from the germline J gene. The J gene is TRBJ2-1, the V gene TRBV7-9; 9 bases map to TRBD1. The CDR3 consists of 12 residues. The V gene's germline CDR1 is SEHNR and CDR2 FQNEAQ (reference sequence). The CDR3 reads CSSSDRGNEQFF. The part of the CDR3 DNA that was read is TGTTCCAGCTCGGACAGGGGAAATGAG.

This clone appeared a few times. The read ends 3 residues shy of where the CDR3 ends; the end is completed using the germline J gene. The chain combines TRBV2 with TRBJ2-3; D gene unclear. The CDR3 totals 13 residues. Trimming cost V 10 bases and J 2 bases, with 13 bases left between them. CDR1 is SNHLY and CDR2 is FYNNEI in the germline V gene. CDR3 DNA, as far as it was read: TGTGCCACAAAAACCGAAGCCACAGATACG. It yields the protein CATKTEATDT. The CDR3 in full is CATKTEATDTQYF.

This clone appeared a few times. The DNA ends 3 residues before the CDR3 does, and the rest of the CDR3 is filled in from the germline J gene. The chain combines TRBV6-1 with TRBJ2-3; D remains ambiguous. Germline CDR1 MNHNS, CDR2 SASEGT. Trimming removed 3 bases at V and 6 bases at J, with 13 bases between. There are 14 residues in the CDR3. CDR3 in amino acids: CASSERSYTDTQYF. The sequenced CDR3 bases are TGTGCCAGCAGTGAGCGGAGTTATACGGATACG.

This clone has only a few counts. The read ends 3 residues early relative to the CDR3; the germline J gene fills the gap. The gene calls are TRBV7-9 and TRBJ2-7; 8 bases agree with TRBD1. Germline V gene data show CDR1 as SEHNR and CDR2 as FQNEAQ (reference sequence). CDR3 length equals 15 residues. Unmatched junction bases numbered 8, after V lost 1 base and J lost 6 bases. The CDR3 here is CASSLDDRGRGEQYF. The CDR3 DNA, read in part, is TGTGCCAGCAGCTTAGACGACAGGGGAAGAGGCGAG.

In its sample, this clone was seen a few times. CDR3 DNA (partial): TGTGCCTGGAGGTTAAGGGGGGGCTCTGGGGCCAACGTC. Protein product: CAWRLRGGSGANV. The whole CDR3 region reads CAWRLRGGSGANVLTF. The chain has TRBV30 and TRBJ2-6, with D possibly TRBD2 on 7 matching bases. The CDR3 is cut off 3 residues early in the read; its end comes from the germline J gene. The germline gives CDR1 GTSNPN, CDR2 SVGIG (reference sequence). Trimming pared 3 bases from V and 0 bases from J, leaving 12 bases between. This CDR3 has 16 residues.

There are a few counts of this clone. The read is 3 residues too short to cover the CDR3 end, so that end is filled in from the germline J gene. The genes are TRBV18 and TRBJ1-6; 7 positions agree with TRBD1. This CDR3 contains 15 residues. With 6 bases clipped from V and 7 bases from J, the junction kept 9 bases outside the gene matches. Germline CDR1 and CDR2: KGHSH and LQKENI. CDR3 sequence reads: CASSPLQGVNSPLHF. CDR3 bases read: TGTGCCAGCTCCCCTTTGCAGGGGGTCAATTCACCC.

On this clone itself: The observed sequence ends 3 residues before the CDR3 terminus, with the missing tail filled in from the germline J gene. The V and J genes are TRBV30 and TRBJ2-1, with 12 bases that match TRBD2. CDR1 is GTSNPN and CDR2 is SVGIG in the germline V gene (reference sequence). The V segment lost 3 bases and the J segment 9 bases; nucleotides outside the gene matches: 9. This CDR3 spans 15 amino acids. CDR3 protein: CAWRQLAGGPGEQFF. The CDR3 bases that were read are TGTGCCTGGAGACAACTAGCGGGAGGTCCGGGTGAG.